The following is a T cell receptor (beta chain) sequence with its context. Its antigen is still unknown. This sample is drawn from a study of immune evolution from preneoplasia to lung adenocarcinoma. Study-level findings and limits: Highest clonality occurred in KRAS-mutant, not EGFR-mutant or double wild-type, nodules. Top clone frequencies peaked in normal lung, apparently declining through invasive adenocarcinoma.

Clones were sequenced by immunoSEQ multiplex PCR, and TCRdb holds only the in-frame ones, with some missing. The sample has about 13,000 clones; 70% to 90% are singletons. The source of this sequence is a person aged 65-85 years with lung adenocarcinoma. Specimen: FFPE minimally invasive lung adenocarcinoma tissue.

The DNA for the CDR3 is TGCGCCAGCAGCTGGGGGTCTGGAAACACCATATATTTT. It encodes CASSWGSGNTIYF. The V and J genes are TRBV5-1 and TRBJ1-3, with D tentatively TRBD1 (5 bases). Germline CDR1 SGHRS, CDR2 YFSETQ. The CDR3 covers 13 residues. Deletions cut 3 bases from V and 1 base from J, with 5 bases between.